Sequencing of this T cell receptor (beta chain) was carried out in a study of vaccination effects on CD4 cells after COVID-19. The CDR3 is 11 amino acids. V was trimmed by 11 bases and J by 1 base, leaving 5 bases between them. Sequencing was performed with immunoSEQ multiplex PCR; in TCRdb, only in-frame clones are kept and a portion is missing. This sample has roughly 24,000 clones, with around 69% found just once. A word on this clone: Its antigen is as yet unknown.

The ViraFEST assay expanded antigen-specific CD4+ T cells with viral peptide pools before sequencing. Researchers isolated CD4+ T cells once about eleven days of culture had elapsed. According to PCR results, the person was infected with SARS-CoV-2 between March and December 2020. In the cultures, half the medium was exchanged for IL-2 medium on days 3 and 7. The chain employs TRBV12-3 or TRBV12-4 and TRBJ2-2; D gene unclear. This sample comprised CD4+ T cells from PBMCs cultured with SARS-CoV-2 spike peptides, obtained before COVID-19 vaccination. The TCR comes from a human donor who had a prior SARS-CoV-2 infection. The CDR3 is CAAGNTGELFF. DNA for the CDR3: TGTGCCGCAGGGAACACCGGGGAGCTGTTTTTT.